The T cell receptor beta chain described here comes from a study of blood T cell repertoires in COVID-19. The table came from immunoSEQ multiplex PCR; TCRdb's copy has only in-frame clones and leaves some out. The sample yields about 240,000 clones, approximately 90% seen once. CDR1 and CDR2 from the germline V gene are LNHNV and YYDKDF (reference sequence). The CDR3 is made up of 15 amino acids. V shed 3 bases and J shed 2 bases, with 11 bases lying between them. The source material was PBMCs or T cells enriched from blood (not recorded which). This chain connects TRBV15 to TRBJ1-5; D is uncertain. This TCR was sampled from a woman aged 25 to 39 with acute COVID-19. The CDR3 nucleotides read TGTGCCACCAGCAGCCAGGTTCTGGGCAATCAGCCCCAGCATTTT. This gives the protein CATSSQVLGNQPQHF.